This T cell receptor beta chain was identified during a study of patients with pleural tuberculosis. V lost 1 base, J lost 2 bases, and 7 bases lay in between. The CDR3 length is 14 residues. CDR1 SGHAT and CDR2 FQDESV come from the germline V gene (reference sequence). There are many counts of this clonotype. TCRdb called the reads again in MiXCR, with one record for every CDR3 protein. The table has 45,000 to 55,000 distinct CDR3 sequences, about 7.3% seen once. V usage is TRBV11-1 and J usage is TRBJ2-3; D not certain. The receptor's source is a human donor with pleural tuberculosis. The CDR3 loop reads CASSLVQNTDTQYF. The CDR3 nucleotides are TGTGCCAGCAGCTTAGTCCAGAACACAGATACGCAGTATTTT.